This T cell receptor beta chain was retrieved from a study of blood T cell repertoires in COVID-19. Study as a whole: Italy, Spain and the United States were the sources of the convalescent and acute COVID-19 samples. The analysed material was cDNA or gDNA that came from T cells, B-cell-depleted T cells, or PBMCs.

In germline, CDR1 is SGHDN, CDR2 FVKESK. Trimming at V came to 3 bases and at J to 2 bases, leaving 3 bases not matched to a gene. The CDR3 has 15 amino acids. As originally analysed: Amplified reference gene primers provided the basis for estimating nucleated cell counts. This table comes from immunoSEQ multiplex PCR, and its TCRdb copy is limited to in-frame clones, with some not included. From that table come the V and J calls and clone size; the DNA was used to work out D and trimming. The table records a few hundred thousand clones, roughly nine tenths of them present only once. The receptor's source is a man between 18 and 35 years old with active or convalescent COVID-19. This rearrangement joins TRBV14 to TRBJ1-1, with 10 bases fitting TRBD1. Sequencing input: peripheral blood. The CDR3 sequence: CASSHGDRGNTEAFF. In DNA, the CDR3 is TGTGCCAGCAGCCACGGGGACAGGGGTAACACTGAAGCTTTCTTT. Full variable domain (missing parts from reference TRBV14 and TRBJ1-1): EAGVTQFPSHSVIEKGQTVTLRCDPISGHDNLYWYRRVMGKEIKFLLHFVKESKQDESGMPNNRFLAERTGGTYSTLKVQPAELEDSGVYFCASSHGDRGNTEAFFGQGTRLTVV.